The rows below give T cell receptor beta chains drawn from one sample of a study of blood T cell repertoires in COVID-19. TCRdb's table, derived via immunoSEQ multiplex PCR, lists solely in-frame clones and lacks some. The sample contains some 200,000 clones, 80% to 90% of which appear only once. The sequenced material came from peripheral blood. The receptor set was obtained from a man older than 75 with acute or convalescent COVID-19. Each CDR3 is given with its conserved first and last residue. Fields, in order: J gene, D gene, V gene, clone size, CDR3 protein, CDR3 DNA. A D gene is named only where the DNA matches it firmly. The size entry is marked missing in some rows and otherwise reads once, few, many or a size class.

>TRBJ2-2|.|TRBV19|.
CASSRTGNTGELFF
TGTGCCAGTAGTAGAACAGGGAACACCGGGGAGCTGTTTTTT
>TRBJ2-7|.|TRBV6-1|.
CASSLTGFSYEQYF
TGTGCCAGCAGTCTGACAGGATTCTCCTACGAGCAGTACTTC
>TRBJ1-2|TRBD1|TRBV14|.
CASSQLGQGLWGYTF
TGTGCCAGCAGCCAACTGGGACAGGGGCTATGGGGCTACACCTTC
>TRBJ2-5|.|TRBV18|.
CASSPRWLATGTNQETQYF
TGTGCCAGCTCACCAAGATGGCTAGCCACGGGAACCAACCAAGAGACCCAGTACTTC
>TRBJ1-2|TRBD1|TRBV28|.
CASSTLGTGFGYTF
TGTGCCAGCAGCACCCTAGGGACAGGGTTTGGCTACACCTTC
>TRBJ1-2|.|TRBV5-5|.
CASSLEEPKNYGYTF
TGTGCCAGCAGCTTGGAAGAGCCGAAAAACTATGGCTACACCTTC
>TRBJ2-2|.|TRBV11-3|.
CASSLVGETGELFF
TGTGCCAGCAGCTTAGTAGGAGAGACCGGGGAGCTGTTTTTT
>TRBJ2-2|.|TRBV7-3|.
CASSFYSEGTGELFF
TGTGCCAGCAGCTTCTACAGCGAGGGCACCGGGGAGCTGTTTTTT
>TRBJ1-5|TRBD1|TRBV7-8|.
CASSLLGQGGNQPQHF
TGTGCCAGCAGCTTACTCGGACAGGGTGGCAATCAGCCCCAGCATTTT
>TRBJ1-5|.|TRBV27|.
CASSLSVRQPQHF
TGTGCCAGCAGTTTATCTGTCCGTCAGCCCCAGCATTTT
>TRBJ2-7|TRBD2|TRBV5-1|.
CASSLTSGPYEQYF
TGCGCCAGCAGCTTGACTAGCGGACCCTACGAGCAGTACTTC
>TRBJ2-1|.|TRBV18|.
CASSPPARVEYEQFF
TGTGCCAGCTCACCACCGGCCAGGGTGGAGTATGAGCAGTTCTTC
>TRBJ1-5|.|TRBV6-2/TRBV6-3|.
CASSFSVGNQPQHF
TGTGCCAGCAGTTTTTCGGTCGGCAATCAGCCCCAGCATTTT
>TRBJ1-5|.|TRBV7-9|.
CASSPGGWGNQPQHF
TGTGCCAGCAGCCCGGGGGGTTGGGGCAATCAGCCCCAGCATTTT
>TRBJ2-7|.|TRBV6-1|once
CASSDLMGPSTQYF
TGTGCCAGCAGTGACCTTATGGGGCCCTCGACGCAGTACTTC
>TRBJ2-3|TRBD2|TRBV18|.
CASSPQLAGGSTDTQYF
TGTGCCAGCTCACCACAACTAGCGGGAGGTAGCACAGATACGCAGTATTTT
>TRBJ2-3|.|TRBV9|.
CASSPLRGQYF
TGTGCCAGCAGCCCTTTAAGGGGGCAGTATTTT
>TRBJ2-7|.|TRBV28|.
CASSLYGTTSYEQYF
TGTGCCAGCAGTCTTTACGGGACAACTTCCTACGAGCAGTACTTC
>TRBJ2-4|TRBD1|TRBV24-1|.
CATAGTDGKNIQYF
TGTGCCACCGCTGGGACAGACGGCAAAAACATTCAGTACTTC
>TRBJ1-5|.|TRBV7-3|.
CASSSAPLGGQSNQPQHF
TGTGCCAGCAGCTCAGCCCCCTTGGGGGGGCAAAGCAATCAGCCCCAGCATTTT
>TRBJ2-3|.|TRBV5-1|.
CASSPRMQDTQYF
TGCGCCAGCAGCCCGCGGATGCAAGATACGCAGTATTTT
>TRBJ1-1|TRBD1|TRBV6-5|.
CASSYQTGGGNTEAFF
TGTGCCAGCAGTTACCAAACAGGGGGGGGGAACACTGAAGCTTTCTTT
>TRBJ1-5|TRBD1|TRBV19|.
CASSTVNRGRQPQHF
TGTGCCAGTAGTACGGTTAACAGGGGAAGACAGCCCCAGCATTTT
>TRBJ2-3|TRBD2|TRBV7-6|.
CASSPRVAGTTSTDTQYF
TGTGCCAGCAGCCCCCGGGTAGCGGGTACCACTAGCACAGATACGCAGTATTTT
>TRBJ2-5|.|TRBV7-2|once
CASSFQGGETQYF
TGTGCCAGCAGCTTCCAGGGGGGAGAGACCCAGTACTTC
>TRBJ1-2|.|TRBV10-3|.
CASARDTSYGYTF
TGTGCCTCAGCCCGGGACACCAGCTATGGCTACACCTTC
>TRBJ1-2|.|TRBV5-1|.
CASSFEGGRDGYTF
TGCGCCAGCAGCTTTGAGGGCGGGAGGGATGGCTACACCTTC
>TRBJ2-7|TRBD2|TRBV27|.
CASSLRGEGYEQYF
TGTGCCAGCAGTTTACGGGGGGAGGGATACGAGCAGTACTTC
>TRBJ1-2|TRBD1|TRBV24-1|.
CATSGRQGAGYGYTF
TGTGCCACCAGTGGGAGACAGGGCGCTGGCTATGGCTACACCTTC
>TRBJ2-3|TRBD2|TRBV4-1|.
CASSPGATAGGPSTDTQYF
TGCGCCAGCAGCCCAGGGGCTACGGCGGGAGGGCCTAGCACAGATACGCAGTATTTT
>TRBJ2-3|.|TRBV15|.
CATSRDLSTDTQYF
TGTGCCACCAGCAGAGATCTTAGCACAGATACGCAGTATTTT
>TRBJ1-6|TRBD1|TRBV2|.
CASSLGQGASPLHF
TGTGCCAGCAGTTTGGGACAGGGGGCTTCACCCCTCCACTTT
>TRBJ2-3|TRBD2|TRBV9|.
CASSVGGITTDTQYF
TGTGCCAGCAGCGTGGGGGGGATCACGACAGATACGCAGTATTTT
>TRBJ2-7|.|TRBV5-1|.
CASGKALQEDEQYF
TGCGCCAGTGGAAAAGCGCTTCAGGAGGACGAGCAGTACTTC
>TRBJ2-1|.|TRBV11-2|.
CASSFTSLYNEQFF
TGTGCCAGCAGCTTCACTAGTCTCTACAATGAGCAGTTCTTC
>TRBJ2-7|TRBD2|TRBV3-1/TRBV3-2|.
CASSQVSGSTEQYF
TGTGCCAGCAGCCAAGTTAGCGGGTCTACCGAGCAGTACTTC
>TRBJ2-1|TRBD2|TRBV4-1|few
CASRGGRADPRDEQFF
TGCGCCAGCAGGGGCGGGAGAGCGGACCCTAGGGATGAGCAGTTCTTC